The 12 T cell receptor beta chains presented below share a single source sample, sequenced in a study of CD4 T cells in relation to SARS-CoV-2 and coronaviruses. The table came from immunoSEQ multiplex PCR; TCRdb's copy has only in-frame clones and leaves some out. The profile shows about 68,000 clones, 85% to 95% of them singletons. Before the COVID-19 pandemic, during about 2011-2019, CD4+ T cells were taken from unexposed donors. The sequenced material came from naive CD4+ T cells from PBMCs. The subset here: naive CD4+ T cells isolated by negative enrichment. The source of these receptors is a human donor in good health.

This rearrangement joins TRBV5-1 to TRBJ2-7; the D gene is possibly TRBD1 (6 bases). Trimming left V 0 bases short and J 4 bases short, with 11 bases between. CDR3 length: 14 amino acids. Germline lookup yields CDR1 SGHRS and CDR2 YFSETQ. The CDR3 sequence is CASSLVGAGYEQYF. CDR3 bases: TGCGCCAGCAGCTTGGTGGGGGCGGGTTACGAGCAGTACTTC.

The chain links TRBV5-1 to TRBJ2-7, with TRBD1 as a possible D gene (6 bases). CDR3 size: 14 residues. Germline V lookup: CDR1 SGHRS, CDR2 YFSETQ. The ends were cut back, 4 bases at V and 5 bases at J, with 16 bases in the middle. The CDR3 coding sequence is TGCGCCAGCAGCGGGGCTGGGGACAACCACGAGCAGTACTTC. Protein: CASSGAGDNHEQYF.

In regard to this clone: The same CDR3 can be traced to other DNA sequences in this sample. The chain links TRBV18 to TRBJ1-2, with D perhaps TRBD1 (5 bases). From germline, CDR1 is KGHSH and CDR2 LQKENI. Trimming pared 3 bases from V and 2 bases from J, leaving 7 bases between. The CDR3 totals 13 residues. The CDR3 sequence: CASSPDRNYGYTF. CDR3 coding DNA: TGTGCCAGCTCACCCGACAGAAACTATGGCTACACCTTC.

This rearrangement joins TRBV2 to TRBJ1-1; 7 nucleotides line up with TRBD1. The CDR3 consists of 13 residues. With 9 bases clipped from V and 1 base from J, the junction kept 5 bases outside the gene matches. Germline V CDR1 and CDR2: SNHLY, FYNNEI. The CDR3 DNA is TGTGCCAGTACCGACAGGGCGAACACTGAAGCTTTCTTT. Residues: CASTDRANTEAFF.

The genes are TRBV2 and TRBJ2-2, with D possibly being TRBD1 or TRBD2 (5 bases each). V was clipped by 11 bases and J by 4 bases, with 14 bases between them. The CDR3 has 13 residues. CDR1 and CDR2 from the germline V gene are SNHLY and FYNNEI. CDR3: CASRSGGTGELFF. The CDR3 nucleotides read TGTGCCTCTCGTAGTGGGGGCACCGGGGAGCTGTTTTTT.

V gene TRBV6-6 combines with J gene TRBJ2-5; no clear D gene. The CDR3 extends over 14 amino acids. Trimming left V 1 base short and J 5 bases short, with 11 bases between. Germline V gene data show CDR1 as MNHNY and CDR2 as SVGAGI (reference sequence). CDR3 DNA sequence: TGTGCCAGCAGTTACTTTGGGCCCTTGGAGACCCAGTACTTC. Encoded protein: CASSYFGPLETQYF.

This chain joins TRBV28 and TRBJ1-6; D is possibly TRBD1 (5 bases). Trimming stripped 4 bases from V and 2 bases from J, with 12 bases between. Per the germline V gene, CDR1 is MDHEN and CDR2 is SYDVKM. The CDR3 has 16 residues. The CDR3, as DNA: TGTGCCAGCAGTTCGAGGCGGGACCCCTATAATTCACCCCTCCACTTT. Protein sequence: CASSSRRDPYNSPLHF.

The rearrangement uses TRBV30 and TRBJ2-3; 10 bases map to TRBD2. In germline, CDR1 is GTSNPN, CDR2 SVGIG (reference sequence). The CDR3 contains 15 residues. The V and J ends lost 0 bases and 0 bases, in that order; junction bases with no gene match: 0. CDR3 sequence: CAWSVLAGSTDTQYF. CDR3 DNA sequence: TGTGCCTGGAGTGTACTAGCGGGGAGCACAGATACGCAGTATTTT. Complete variable domain (other parts from reference TRBV30 and TRBJ2-3): SQTIHQWPATLVQPVGSPLSLECTVEGTSNPNLYWYRQAAGRGLQLLFYSVGIGQISSEVPQNLSASRPQDRQFILSSKKLLLSDSGFYLCAWSVLAGSTDTQYFGPGTRLTVL.

The chain carries TRBV19 and TRBJ2-4; 10 bases line up with TRBD1. CDR1 and CDR2 from the germline V gene are LNHDA and SQIVND (reference sequence). J was trimmed by 6 bases and V by 5 bases; bases with no gene match: 10. CDR3 size: 16 residues. The CDR3 spells CASSHRQGAFRNIQYF. The CDR3 nucleotides are TGTGCCAGTAGTCACCGACAGGGGGCGTTTAGAAACATTCAGTACTTC.

The chain combines TRBV6-5 with TRBJ1-2, with D maybe TRBD1 (5 bases). V was pared by 6 bases and J by 4 bases, with 15 bases between. CDR3 length: 14 residues. The germline gives CDR1 MNHEY, CDR2 SVGAGI. The CDR3 DNA sequence: TGTGCCAGCAGCGGCCGCACAGGAACCTATGGCTACACCTTC. It yields the protein CASSGRTGTYGYTF.

CDR3 loop: CASSYSPGLGQETQYF. For the CDR3, the DNA is TGTGCCAGCAGTTACTCACCGGGACTAGGGCAAGAGACCCAGTACTTC. The chain uses TRBV6-2 or TRBV6-3 and TRBJ2-5, with 8 nucleotides matching TRBD2. In germline, CDR1 is MNHEY, CDR2 SVGEGT. Trimming cost V 0 bases and J 2 bases; bases outside gene matches: 5. The CDR3 extends over 16 amino acids.

The chain recombines TRBV7-9 with TRBJ2-7, with 8 bases identical to TRBD1. This CDR3 region has 15 residues. V lost 3 bases, J lost 5 bases, and 9 bases stayed unmatched. Germline V gives CDR1 SEHNR, CDR2 FQNEAQ (reference sequence). The CDR3 DNA follows: TGTGCCAGCAGCTTCCGAACGGACAGGGCCCACGAGCAGTACTTC. Protein product: CASSFRTDRAHEQYF.